This T cell receptor beta chain was recovered during a study of cytomegalovirus exposure and HLA in healthy donors (dated by TCRdb to 2015 to 2018). Broadly, across the study: An earlier analysis of roughly 570 of the donors reported about 280 Gb of sequence data and 100 million to 120 million unique TCR beta sequences obtained from about 179 million T cells. Alongside the repertoire data, information on donor age, sex, ethnicity and CMV serostatus was compiled. Rather than drawing on any new phenotypic data, the later analysis identified candidate immune exposures from TCR beta sequences and the way those sequences occurred across donors. All discovery cohort repertoires had been generated on a single sequencing platform. Typing coverage differed by locus: A, B, C, DRB1 and DQB1 were typed in about 620-640 donors, DQA1 in roughly 500, DPA1 in 600 to 610, and DPB1 in 450 to 480. In addition to the first cohort of 666 subjects, a separate validation cohort of 130 or so different subjects was used. To decide whether each TCR beta V gene segment behaved as functional or pseudogenic, an earlier analysis of some 570 of the donors relied on high-throughput TCR beta sequencing. The aim of the study was to test whether cataloging public T cell receptors could identify signatures of past pathogen exposure. Class I and class II HLA loci were covered by the typing at four-digit resolution. Genome-wide SNP genotypes for about 60% of the 666 donors were used in a later genetic analysis, which treated that subset as a discovery cohort. Four to six DR-DQ haplotypes were handled as single units for association and clustering, since linkage in the cohort was strong. Among some 400 genotyped donors of the cohort, an average of about 240,000 unique TCR beta nucleotide sequences was sequenced per donor, of which about 19% were non-productive. The study used immunosequencing to profile the T cell repertoires of more than 650 subjects and linked those repertoires to cytomegalovirus serostatus. The genetic ancestry cluster associated with self-reported Caucasian donors included roughly four fifths of the 350 to 500 genotyped donors. To study patterns of TCR occurrence, a later analysis re-analyzed previously published TCR beta repertoires from hundreds of donors and added high-resolution HLA genotyping. Roughly 300 gigabases of sequencing data and approximately 85 million unique TCR sequences were included in an early release covering several hundred HLA-typed donors. To predict cytomegalovirus infection status, the study brought together high-throughput TCR immunosequencing, statistical association of individual TCRs with disease status, and machine learning. Overall study results and their limits: The earlier analysis of about 600 of the donors excluded over 15 rarely observed V segments, including chromosome 9 orphons, because counts were too low. A later analysis found that most CMV-associated TCR beta chains appeared HLA-restricted, with HLA associations seemingly driven largely by CMV exposure. Correlated functional status among segregating V segments might reflect linkage disequilibrium, but an unknown experimental factor could not be ruled out. In a later analysis, 16,951 TCR beta sequences were associated with specific HLA alleles at a false discovery rate of 0.05. A later genetic analysis reported fewer N-insertions in productive TCRs among donors in an Asian-associated ancestry cluster than the roughly 700-donor mean. A later genetic analysis associated a missense DCLRE1C variant with V-gene and J-gene trimming of TCR beta chains, and an independent cohort replicated the association. Several of the top co-occurrence clusters appeared to be linked to parvovirus B19, influenza, CMV and Epstein-Barr virus, according to a later analysis. The classifier was reported to diagnose cytomegalovirus status with high specificity and sensitivity in both the original cohort and the validation cohort. A later analysis found that HLA-associated TCR beta chains were more clonally expanded and had lower generation probabilities than equally common non-associated chains. It was suggested by the authors that the approach could potentially be generalized to other disease states and immunological phenotypes. According to a later analysis, TCR association rates differed among HLA loci, with DRB1 alleles showing the most associated TCRs and HLA-C alleles showing the fewest. CMV serostatus was the only immune exposure information available for the cohort. The study gave a list of 150 to 200 TCR beta chains associated with cytomegalovirus. When HLA alleles, especially DR and DQ, strongly co-occurred, attributing TCR associations to individual alleles was difficult. Because some donors lacked HLA typing at each locus, the association tests relied only on the typed subset. In an earlier analysis of 587 of the donors, most TCR beta V segments appeared in productive rearrangements about 87% or about 30% of the time, broadly matching IMGT annotations. This cohort had only TCR beta chains sequenced, and the lack of alpha or paired-chain data limited which features could be detected. A further reported finding was that TCR beta sequences accurately predicted the HLA-A and HLA-B alleles for most subjects in the first cohort. A group of highly shared sequence variants was considered likely to be a technical artifact of the sequencing pipeline. Most TCR sequences were seen in very few donors, while some public TCRs were found in many individuals. Presence/absence analyses assumed roughly uniform sequencing depth across donors, an assumption that may not hold. In vitro tests confirmed that a few of the cytomegalovirus-associated TCR beta chains recognize cytomegalovirus antigens.

The library was built by means of the immunoSEQ multiplex PCR assay. The multiplex PCR relied on a mix of 60 forward primers for TCR Vbeta segments and 13 reverse primers for TCR Jbeta segments. A multiplex PCR assay on genomic DNA amplified the CDR3 region of rearranged TCR beta genes. Amplified TCR beta libraries were sequenced as 87-base-pair reads on the Illumina HiSeq System. Per the source publication's procedure: A later analysis counted about 80 million unique TCR beta chains across the 650 to 800 repertoires, and about 10 million of these chains were shared by at least two donors. Raw reads were error-corrected and collapsed into unique sequences by a nearest-neighbor algorithm in which closely related sequences were merged to remove PCR and sequencing errors. To assign V, D and J gene segments, CDR3 sequences were aligned to IMGT reference sequences. For a sequence to be retained, at least a six-nucleotide match to both a V gene segment and a J gene segment was required. Rearrangements were called productive when the CDR3 lacked stop codons and stayed in frame with V and J; all others were non-productive. CDR3 was defined by IMGT convention, running from the second conserved V-encoded cysteine to the conserved J-encoded phenylalanine. The earlier analysis of roughly 590 of the donors excluded any sequence lacking an unambiguous match to a single V gene segment. An earlier analysis of a few hundred of the donors classified V segments as functional when productive rearrangements were above 56.7% and as segregating when the standard deviation between donors was above 5%. To diagnose cytomegalovirus status from the catalog of TCR beta chain sequences, a statistical classification framework was built. A later analysis assigned V and J genes by comparing TCR nucleotide sequences with IMGT/GENE-DB human TR gene sequences. In a later analysis, CDR3 sequences and most-parsimonious VDJ recombination scenarios were assigned using the TCRdist pipeline. In a later analysis, every TCR beta chain was defined by the combination of its CDR3 amino acid sequence and its V-gene family, and reads without a unique V-gene family were dropped. As a way to deal with suspected cross-contamination and a sequencing artifact, a later analysis dropped 640 or so nucleotide sequences that were highly shared and had low generation probability. For each public chain, a later analysis derived a clonal expansion index from normalized ranks of inferred template counts within each repertoire. In a later analysis, generation probabilities were computed using a VDJ recombination model fitted to out-of-frame rearrangements, and the results were checked against IGoR. Hypergeometric tests were used in a later analysis to score TCR-TCR, TCR-HLA and TCR-CMV co-occurrence, with a repertoire-size bias correction applied to the TCR pairs. False discovery rates were estimated in a later analysis by permuting HLA or CMV assignments 20 times. In a later analysis, co-occurring TCRs were grouped using DBSCAN, and TCRdist sequence similarity was added for clustering within HLA-allele-positive subsets. For co-occurrence clustering, repertoires with fewer than 30,000 or more than 120,000 public chains were excluded, along with five or six repertoires with anomalous nucleotide sharing. TCRdb re-hosts the immuneACCESS table, in-frame sequences only. Its copies lack some clones; in the studies checked, an unresolved V gene accounts for under half of them, and the cause for the rest is not known. V and J calls and clone size are copied from that table; D and trimming were computed from the DNA. This sample comprises over 150,000 clones, less than 90% of them detected only once. The ten largest clones capture around 0.41% of the sample.

Details on this clone: Its binding antigen is unknown. No much larger clone is present one base from it, and per-base qualities are unavailable.

In total, about 650 healthy bone marrow donors made up the cohort. At the time of sampling, every cohort member was nominally healthy, though immune exposures that went unrecorded were likely present. The donor was CMV seronegative and was included in the group of a few hundred seronegative cohort members. A peripheral blood sample was provided by each donor, and peripheral blood mononuclear cells were used for TCR beta sequencing. Genomic DNA extraction from the blood cell samples was performed with the Qiagen DNeasy Blood Extraction Kit. The TCR sequence derives from a boy aged 2 to 9 in good health and CMV-seronegative. The sequencing input was PBMCs.

The CDR3 loop reads CASSRTQREFNEQFF. The nucleotide sequence is given as TGCGCCAGCAGCCGGACGCAGCGGGAGTTCAATGAGCAGTTCTTC. The chain was built from TRBV4-1 and TRBJ2-1, with 8 bases in between that match TRBD2. The germline V gene specifies MGHRA as CDR1 and YSYEKL as CDR2. Relative to germline, V is missing 4 bases and J is missing 6 bases, with 8 bases of the junction outside any gene match. Inclusive of the bounding cysteine and phenylalanine, the CDR3 is 15 residues long. CDR3 DNA is the only sequence kept; it has 45 bases, read in frame from the first base.